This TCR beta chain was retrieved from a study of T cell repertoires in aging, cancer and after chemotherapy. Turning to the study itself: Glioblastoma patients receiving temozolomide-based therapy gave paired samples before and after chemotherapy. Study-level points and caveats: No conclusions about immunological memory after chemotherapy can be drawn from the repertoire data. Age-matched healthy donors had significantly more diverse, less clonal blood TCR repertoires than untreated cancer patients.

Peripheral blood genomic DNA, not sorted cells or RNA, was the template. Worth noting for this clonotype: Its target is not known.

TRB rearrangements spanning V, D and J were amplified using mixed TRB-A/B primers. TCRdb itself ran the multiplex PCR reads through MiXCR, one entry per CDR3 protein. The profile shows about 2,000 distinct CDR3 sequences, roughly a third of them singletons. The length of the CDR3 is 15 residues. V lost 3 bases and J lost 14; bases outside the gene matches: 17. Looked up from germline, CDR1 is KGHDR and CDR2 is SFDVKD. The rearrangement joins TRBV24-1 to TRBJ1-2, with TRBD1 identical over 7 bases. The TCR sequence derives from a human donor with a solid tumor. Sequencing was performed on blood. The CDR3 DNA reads TGTGCCACCAGTGATGACAAAGACCTGCCGGGACAGAGGACCTTC. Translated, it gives CATSDDKDLPGQRTF.